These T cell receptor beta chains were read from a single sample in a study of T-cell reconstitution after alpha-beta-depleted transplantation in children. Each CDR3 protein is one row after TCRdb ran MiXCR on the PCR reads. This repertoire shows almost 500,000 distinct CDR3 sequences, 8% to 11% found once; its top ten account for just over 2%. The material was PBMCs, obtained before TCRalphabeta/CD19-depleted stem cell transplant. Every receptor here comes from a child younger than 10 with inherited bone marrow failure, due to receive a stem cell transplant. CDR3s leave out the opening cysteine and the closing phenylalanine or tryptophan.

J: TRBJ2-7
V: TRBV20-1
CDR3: SARDPLALKPFEQY

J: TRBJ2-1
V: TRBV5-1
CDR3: ASSLADRVVDEQF

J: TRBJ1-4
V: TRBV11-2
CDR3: ASSLTIDFEELYEKLF

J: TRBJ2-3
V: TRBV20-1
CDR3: SARDSLADTQY

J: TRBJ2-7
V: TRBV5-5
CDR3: ASSFPPRAPSYEQY

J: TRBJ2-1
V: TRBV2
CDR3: ASNKGRNEQF

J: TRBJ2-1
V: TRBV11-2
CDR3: ASSMVAGVLYGEQF

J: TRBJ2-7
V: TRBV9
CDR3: ASSGKTGDYEQY

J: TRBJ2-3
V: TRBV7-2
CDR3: ASSLIAPDTQY

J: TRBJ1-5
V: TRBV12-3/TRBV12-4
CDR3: ASSDRPVYNQPQH

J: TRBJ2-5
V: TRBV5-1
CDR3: ASSSSARETQY

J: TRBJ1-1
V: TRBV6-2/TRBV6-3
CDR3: ASSYGTGWNTEAF

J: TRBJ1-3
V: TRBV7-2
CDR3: ASSLVSSSGNTIY

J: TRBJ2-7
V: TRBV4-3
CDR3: ASSQDSAGGPYEQY

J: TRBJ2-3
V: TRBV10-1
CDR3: ASSDGGGQDTQY

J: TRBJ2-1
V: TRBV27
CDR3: ASSLGRSHYNEQF

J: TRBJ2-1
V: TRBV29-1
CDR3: SVEGTGDEQF

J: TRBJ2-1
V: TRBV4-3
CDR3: ASSRNSGRVYNEQF

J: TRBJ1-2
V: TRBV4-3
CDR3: ASSPRGADYGYT

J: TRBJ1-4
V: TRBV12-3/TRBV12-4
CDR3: ASSLAHWELF

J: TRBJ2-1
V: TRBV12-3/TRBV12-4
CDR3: ASSLEGELYSYNEQF

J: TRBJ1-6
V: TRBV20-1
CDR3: SARAERQGDLYNSPLH

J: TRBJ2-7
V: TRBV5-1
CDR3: ASSSSTRNYEQY

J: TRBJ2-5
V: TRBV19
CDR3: ASSNPGLAKETQY